One and the same sample provided the 6 T cell receptor beta chains below, sequenced in a study of T cells expressing NK-cell markers. TCRdb reprocessed the 5' RACE reads, with one entry per CDR3 protein and no DNA. This table holds roughly 430,000 distinct CDR3 sequences. The sequenced material came from blood T cells: a sorted CD56 or NKG2C T cell subset, CD4+ or CD8+ T cells, or bulk PBMC T cells (not recorded which). The origin of the receptors is a woman aged 18 to 75 in good health.

V usage is TRBV7-2 and J usage is TRBJ1-5. The CDR3 contains 15 residues. The germline V gene has CDR1 SGHTA and CDR2 FQGNSA. The CDR3 here is CASSLRSVGNQPQHF. The full variable domain, rest sourced from reference TRBV7-2 and TRBJ1-5, is GAGVSQSPSNKVTEKGKDVELRCDPISGHTALYWYRQSLGQGLEFLIYFQGNSAPDKSGLPSDRFSAERTGGSVSTLTIQRTQQEDSAVYLCASSLRSVGNQPQHFGDGTRLSIL.

The rearrangement joins TRBV27 to TRBJ2-1. Germline V gene lookup returns CDR1 MNHEY and CDR2 SMNVEV (reference sequence). The CDR3 consists of 12 residues. The CDR3: CASSFSPNEQFF.

The chain recombines TRBV28 with TRBJ1-1; as DNA is missing, the TRBD1 call by TCRdb cannot be tested. CDR1 and CDR2 (germline): MDHEN, SYDVKM. The CDR3 spans 16 residues. CDR3: CASSFPTGTGNSEAFF.

This rearrangement joins TRBV20-1 to TRBJ2-1; TCRdb's D gene call, TRBD2, goes unchecked for lack of DNA. The germline V gene has CDR1 DFQATT and CDR2 SNEGSKA (reference sequence). The CDR3 has 13 residues. The chain's CDR3 is CSASGTSGIEQFF.

The chain uses TRBV10-3 and TRBJ2-1; TCRdb returns TRBD1, unconfirmable since there is no DNA. Looked up from germline, CDR1 is ENHRY and CDR2 is SYGVKD. The CDR3 extends over 13 amino acids. CDR3 sequence reads: CAVQGSSYNEQFF.

This chain links TRBV4-2 with TRBJ2-3; TCRdb's D call of TRBD1 is untestable without DNA. Germline V gives CDR1 LGHNA, CDR2 YNFKEQ. The CDR3 totals 17 residues. The CDR3: CASSHPRTGDNTDTQYF.